The 3 T cell receptor beta chains below come from one sample, sequenced in a study of blood T cell repertoires in COVID-19. Here immunoSEQ multiplex PCR was the method, and the copy in TCRdb shows in-frame clones only, minus some. This sample yields 20,000 to 25,000 clones, of which 80% to 90% are seen a single time; approximately 5.8% belongs to the top ten. Sequenced input: peripheral blood. These receptors came from an elderly woman with active COVID-19.

The chain is built from TRBV9 and TRBJ2-5, with D perhaps TRBD1 (7 bases). V shed 4 bases and J shed 5 bases, with 9 bases lying between them. This CDR3 is 12 amino acids long. Germline CDR1 is SGDLS and CDR2 is YYNGEE. This CDR3 reads CASSSGGETQYF. CDR3 nucleotides: TGTGCCAGCAGCTCAGGGGGGGAGACCCAGTACTTC.

This chain joins TRBV19 and TRBJ2-3, with D possibly TRBD2 on 6 matching bases. CDR3 size: 13 residues. V was trimmed by 7 bases and J by 2 bases, leaving 10 bases between them. The germline V gene has CDR1 LNHDA and CDR2 SQIVND (reference sequence). CDR3 sequence (DNA): TGTGCCAGTACGGCGGGGCACACAGATACGCAGTATTTT. Its translation is CASTAGHTDTQYF.

The chain uses TRBV11-3 and TRBJ2-7; 8 bases are shared with TRBD2. V lost 2 bases, J lost 2 bases, and 2 bases stayed unmatched. The germline gives CDR1 SGHNT, CDR2 YENEEA. This CDR3 contains 14 residues. The CDR3 reads CASSLSGGTYEQYF. CDR3 DNA: TGTGCCAGCAGCTTAAGCGGGGGAACCTACGAGCAGTACTTC.